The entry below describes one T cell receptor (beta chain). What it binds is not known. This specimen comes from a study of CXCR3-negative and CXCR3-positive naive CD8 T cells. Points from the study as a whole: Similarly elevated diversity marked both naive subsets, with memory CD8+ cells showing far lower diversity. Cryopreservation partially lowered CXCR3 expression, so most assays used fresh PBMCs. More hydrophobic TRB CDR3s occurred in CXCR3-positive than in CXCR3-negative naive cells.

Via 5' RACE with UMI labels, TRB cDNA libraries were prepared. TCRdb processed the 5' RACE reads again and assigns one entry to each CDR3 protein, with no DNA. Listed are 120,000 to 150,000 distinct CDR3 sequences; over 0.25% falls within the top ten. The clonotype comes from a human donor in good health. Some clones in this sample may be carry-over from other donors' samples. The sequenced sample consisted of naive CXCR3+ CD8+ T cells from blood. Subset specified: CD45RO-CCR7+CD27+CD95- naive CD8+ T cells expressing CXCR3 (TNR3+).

CDR3 sequence reads: CSFLLAGTYEQYF. The genes are TRBV29-1 and TRBJ2-7; the D gene TCRdb calls, TRBD2, cannot be checked with no DNA. The V gene's germline CDR1 is SQVTM and CDR2 ANQGSEA. CDR3 length: 13 residues.